This entry is about one T cell receptor beta chain. The antigen is not known. The protocol was immunoSEQ multiplex PCR, while the TCRdb copy is restricted to in-frame clones and leaves out a portion. The sample holds about 150,000 clones, 93% seen once. This sample is part of a study of T cell responses to AZD1222 COVID-19 vaccine. Study-level points and caveats: Most donors were white British, females outnumbered males, and clonal diversity was possibly underestimated. Baseline antibody screening turned up just six or seven seropositive AZD1222 recipients. The study reported that nearly half of spike-specific TCRs target unmutated variant regions. Mapped onto spike, vaccine-associated CD4 TCRs spanned it and were dominant at 160-218 and 743-854.

Trimming shortened V by 7 bases and J by 3 bases, and 13 bases separated the two germline ends. CDR1 and CDR2 (germline): MNHEY, SMNVEV (reference sequence). The CDR3 consists of 13 residues. The sample here was peripheral blood, taken on day 0 of AZD1222 vaccination. The receptor was derived from an adult in good health. The chain joins TRBV27 to TRBJ2-7, with a possible D match to TRBD2 (6 bases). The CDR3 nucleotides read TGTGCCAGCACCTTACCGGGAGACTACGAGCAGTACTTC. Its translation: CASTLPGDYEQYF.